Listed below are T cell receptor beta chains from one sample, sequenced in a study of monozygotic twins with cystic fibrosis. Clones were sequenced by immunoSEQ multiplex PCR, and TCRdb holds only the in-frame ones, with some missing. This sample carries approximately 34,000 clones, about 80% of them seen once, and the ten largest clones take roughly 1.5%. Sequences were obtained from blood. These receptors were obtained from a girl aged 2 to 9 with cystic fibrosis. CDR3s include the opening cysteine and the closing phenylalanine or tryptophan. Fields, in order: CDR3 length, V gene, clone size, J gene, D gene, CDR3 protein, CDR3 DNA. A D gene is named only where the DNA matches it firmly. Expanded clones are given a class, and other clones once, few, many or no size at all.

CDR3 length: 15
V gene: TRBV5-1
clone size: -
J gene: TRBJ2-5
D gene: -
CDR3 protein: CASSLFLRGEETQYF
CDR3 DNA: TGCGCCAGCAGCTTGTTTTTGAGGGGAGAAGAGACCCAGTACTTC

CDR3 length: 12
V gene: TRBV2
clone size: -
J gene: TRBJ1-2
D gene: -
CDR3 protein: CASKGRVGSYTF
CDR3 DNA: TGTGCCAGCAAGGGGAGGGTAGGGAGCTACACCTTC

CDR3 length: 15
V gene: TRBV6-1
clone size: -
J gene: TRBJ2-4
D gene: -
CDR3 protein: CASGHRGGIGNIQYF
CDR3 DNA: TGTGCCAGCGGCCACAGGGGGGGGATTGGAAACATTCAGTACTTC

CDR3 length: 13
V gene: TRBV7-3
clone size: few
J gene: TRBJ1-2
D gene: -
CDR3 protein: CASSLSEEGGYTF
CDR3 DNA: TGTGCCAGCAGCTTAAGTGAGGAGGGCGGCTACACCTTC

CDR3 length: 18
V gene: TRBV9
clone size: -
J gene: TRBJ2-5
D gene: TRBD2
CDR3 protein: CASSVGTSGGRYQETQYF
CDR3 DNA: TGTGCCAGCAGCGTAGGTACTAGCGGGGGGCGCTACCAAGAGACCCAGTACTTC

CDR3 length: 13
V gene: TRBV25-1
clone size: -
J gene: TRBJ2-5
D gene: TRBD2
CDR3 protein: CASRRSGGETQYF
CDR3 DNA: TGTGCCAGCAGGAGGAGCGGGGGGGAGACCCAGTACTTC

CDR3 length: 13
V gene: TRBV4-1
clone size: -
J gene: TRBJ1-2
D gene: TRBD1
CDR3 protein: CASSQRQGHGYTF
CDR3 DNA: TGCGCCAGCAGCCAAAGACAGGGGCATGGCTACACCTTC

CDR3 length: 11
V gene: TRBV7-2
clone size: -
J gene: TRBJ2-7
D gene: TRBD1
CDR3 protein: CASSLGTGQYF
CDR3 DNA: TGTGCCAGCAGCTTGGGGACAGGGCAGTACTTC

CDR3 length: 12
V gene: TRBV6-1
clone size: -
J gene: TRBJ1-1
D gene: TRBD1
CDR3 protein: CASNAGGGEAFF
CDR3 DNA: TGTGCCAGCAACGCAGGGGGCGGTGAAGCTTTCTTT

CDR3 length: 16
V gene: TRBV13
clone size: -
J gene: TRBJ1-2
D gene: -
CDR3 protein: CASSLGIRQKDGGYTF
CDR3 DNA: TGTGCCAGCAGCTTGGGCATACGACAGAAGGACGGGGGCTACACCTTC

CDR3 length: 12
V gene: TRBV5-4
clone size: -
J gene: TRBJ2-3
D gene: -
CDR3 protein: CASSFIAGTQYF
CDR3 DNA: TGTGCCAGCAGCTTTATCGCGGGTACGCAGTATTTT

CDR3 length: 15
V gene: TRBV18
clone size: -
J gene: TRBJ2-7
D gene: TRBD2
CDR3 protein: CASSPILAGAYEQYF
CDR3 DNA: TGTGCCAGCTCACCGATCCTAGCGGGAGCCTACGAGCAGTACTTC

CDR3 length: 17
V gene: TRBV5-1
clone size: once
J gene: TRBJ1-4
D gene: TRBD1
CDR3 protein: CASSPGTVAATNEKLFF
CDR3 DNA: TGCGCCAGCAGCCCCGGGACAGTTGCCGCAACTAATGAAAAACTGTTTTTT

CDR3 length: 14
V gene: TRBV2
clone size: few
J gene: TRBJ1-1
D gene: -
CDR3 protein: CASSPGRGNTEAFF
CDR3 DNA: TGTGCCAGCAGCCCAGGAAGGGGGAACACTGAAGCTTTCTTT

CDR3 length: 16
V gene: TRBV23-1
clone size: once
J gene: TRBJ2-2
D gene: TRBD2
CDR3 protein: CASSPGAGGLDGELFF
CDR3 DNA: TGCGCCAGCAGTCCCGGGGCGGGAGGGTTGGACGGGGAGCTGTTTTTT

CDR3 length: 17
V gene: TRBV9
clone size: -
J gene: TRBJ1-3
D gene: -
CDR3 protein: CASSASGGGFSGNTIYF
CDR3 DNA: TGTGCCAGCAGCGCCTCCGGTGGGGGCTTCTCTGGAAACACCATATATTTT

CDR3 length: 16
V gene: TRBV5-6
clone size: once
J gene: TRBJ2-5
D gene: TRBD1
CDR3 protein: CASSFQTGGSRETQYF
CDR3 DNA: TGTGCCAGCAGCTTCCAGACAGGGGGAAGTCGAGAGACCCAGTACTTC

CDR3 length: 16
V gene: TRBV4-1
clone size: -
J gene: TRBJ1-1
D gene: -
CDR3 protein: CASSLIGGQRSEGAFF
CDR3 DNA: TGCGCCAGCAGCCTCATCGGGGGGCAACGGTCGGAGGGAGCTTTCTTT